This T cell receptor (beta chain) was observed in a study of early T cells in non-severe SARS-CoV-2 infection. With 0 bases clipped from V and 1 base from J, the junction kept 5 bases outside the gene matches. The germline CDR1 and CDR2 sequences are SGHAT and FQNNGV. There are 16 residues in the CDR3. From the 5' RACE reads, TCRdb called clonotypes with MiXCR, one entry per CDR3 protein. The table shows 50,000 to 65,000 distinct CDR3 sequences, with around 13% occurring only once. The receptor comes from an adult who was a healthcare worker with PCR-confirmed SARS-CoV-2 infection or an uninfected control (not recorded which). Specimen: whole blood. V gene TRBV11-2 combines with J gene TRBJ2-7; the match to TRBD1 covers 8 bases. Here the CDR3 DNA reads TGTGCCAGCAGCTTAGATCCAAGGACAGGGTCCTACGAGCAGTACTTC. Translated: CASSLDPRTGSYEQYF.